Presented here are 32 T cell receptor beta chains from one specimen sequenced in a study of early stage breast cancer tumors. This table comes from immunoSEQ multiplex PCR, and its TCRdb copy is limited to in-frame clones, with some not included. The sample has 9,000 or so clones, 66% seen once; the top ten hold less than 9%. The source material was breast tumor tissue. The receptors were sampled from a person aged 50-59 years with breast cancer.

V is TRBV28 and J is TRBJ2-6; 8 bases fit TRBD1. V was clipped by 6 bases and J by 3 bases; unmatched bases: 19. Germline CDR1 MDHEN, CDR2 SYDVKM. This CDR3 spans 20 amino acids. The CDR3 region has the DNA TGTGCCAGCAGCCCATTCCGACAGGGGCCTAGAGAGCTTGGGGCCAACGTCCTGACTTTC. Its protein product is CASSPFRQGPRELGANVLTF.

The CDR3 reads CASRGTWVAVDTQYF. The CDR3 DNA reads TGTGCCAGCAGAGGCACTTGGGTAGCGGTAGATACGCAGTATTTT. The chain joins TRBV7-9 to TRBJ2-3, with TRBD2 as a possible D gene (6 bases). This CDR3 contains 15 residues. The V gene lost 6 bases and the J gene lost 5 bases, with 18 bases spanning the gap. Germline V gene lookup returns CDR1 SEHNR and CDR2 FQNEAQ (reference sequence).

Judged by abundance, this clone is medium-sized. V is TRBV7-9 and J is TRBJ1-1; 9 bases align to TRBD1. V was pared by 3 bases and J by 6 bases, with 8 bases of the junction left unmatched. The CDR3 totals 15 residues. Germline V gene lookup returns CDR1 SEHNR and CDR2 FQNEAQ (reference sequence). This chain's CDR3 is CASSFGGQGGSEAFF. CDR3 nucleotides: TGTGCCAGCAGCTTTGGGGGACAGGGTGGATCTGAAGCTTTCTTT.

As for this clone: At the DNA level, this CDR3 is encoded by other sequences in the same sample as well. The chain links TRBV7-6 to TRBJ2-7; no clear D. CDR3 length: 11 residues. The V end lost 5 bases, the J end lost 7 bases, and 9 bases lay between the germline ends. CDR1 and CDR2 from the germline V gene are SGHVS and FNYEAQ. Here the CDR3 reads CASSPGREQYF. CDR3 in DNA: TGTGCCAGCAGCCCGGGCAGGGAGCAGTACTTC. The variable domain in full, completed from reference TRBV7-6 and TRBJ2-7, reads GAGVSQSPRYKVTKRGQDVALRCDPISGHVSLYWYRQALGQGPEFLTYFNYEAQQDKSGLPNDRFSAERPEGSISTLTIQRTEQRDSAMYRCASSPGREQYFGPGTRLTVT.

CDR3 DNA: TGTGCCAGTATTGGAGGGGGGATTGAAGCTTTCTTT. Its protein product is CASIGGGIEAFF. The chain has TRBV19 and TRBJ1-1, with a weak D call TRBD1 (6 bases). CDR1 and CDR2 (germline): LNHDA, SQIVND (reference sequence). The CDR3 sequence is 12 residues long. V shed 7 bases and J shed 7 bases, with 13 bases lying between them.

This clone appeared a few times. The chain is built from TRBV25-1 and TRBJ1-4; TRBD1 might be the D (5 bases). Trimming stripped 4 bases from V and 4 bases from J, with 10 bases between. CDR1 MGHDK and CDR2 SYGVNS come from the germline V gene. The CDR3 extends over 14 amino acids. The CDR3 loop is CASSVGGFNEKLFF. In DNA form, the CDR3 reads TGTGCCAGCAGTGTCGGGGGTTTTAATGAAAAACTGTTTTTT.

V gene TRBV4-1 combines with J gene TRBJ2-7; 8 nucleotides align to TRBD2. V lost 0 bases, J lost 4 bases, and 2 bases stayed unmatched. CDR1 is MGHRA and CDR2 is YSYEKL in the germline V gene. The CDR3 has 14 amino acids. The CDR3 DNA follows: TGCGCCAGCAGCCAAGACGGGGGGGCTTACGAGCAGTACTTC. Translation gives CASSQDGGAYEQYF.

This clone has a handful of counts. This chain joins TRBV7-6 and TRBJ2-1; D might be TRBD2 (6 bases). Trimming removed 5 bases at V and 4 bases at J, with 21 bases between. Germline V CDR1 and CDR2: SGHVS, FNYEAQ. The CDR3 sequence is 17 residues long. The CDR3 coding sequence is TGTGCCAGCAGCCCCTACCGGGACTCCGCATCATACAATGAGCAGTTCTTC. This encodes CASSPYRDSASYNEQFF.

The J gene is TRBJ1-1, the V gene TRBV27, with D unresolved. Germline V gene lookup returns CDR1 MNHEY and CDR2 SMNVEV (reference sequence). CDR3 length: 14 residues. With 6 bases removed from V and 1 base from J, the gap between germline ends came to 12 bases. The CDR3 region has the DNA TGTGCCAGCAGCCCCCAGGCGAGGAACACTGAAGCTTTCTTT. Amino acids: CASSPQARNTEAFF.

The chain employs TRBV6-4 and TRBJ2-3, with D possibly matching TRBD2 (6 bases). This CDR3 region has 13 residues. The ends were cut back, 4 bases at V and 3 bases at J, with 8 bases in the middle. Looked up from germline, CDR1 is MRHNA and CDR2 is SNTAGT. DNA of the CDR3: TGTGCCAGCAGTGTAAGCGGGACAGATACGCAGTATTTT. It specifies CASSVSGTDTQYF.

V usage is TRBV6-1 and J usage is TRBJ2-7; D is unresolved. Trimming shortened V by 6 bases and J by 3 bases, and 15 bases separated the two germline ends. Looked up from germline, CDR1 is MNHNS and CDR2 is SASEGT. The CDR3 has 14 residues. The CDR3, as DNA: TGTGCCAGCAGCCGACGGAAGGACCACTACGAGCAGTACTTC. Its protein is CASSRRKDHYEQYF.

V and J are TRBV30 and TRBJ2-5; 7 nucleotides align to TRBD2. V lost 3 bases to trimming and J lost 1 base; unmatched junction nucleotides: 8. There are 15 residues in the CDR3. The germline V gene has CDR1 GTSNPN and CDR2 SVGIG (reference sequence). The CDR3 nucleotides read TGTGCCTGGAGCCCGTCTAGCGGACTCCAAGAGACCCAGTACTTC. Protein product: CAWSPSSGLQETQYF.

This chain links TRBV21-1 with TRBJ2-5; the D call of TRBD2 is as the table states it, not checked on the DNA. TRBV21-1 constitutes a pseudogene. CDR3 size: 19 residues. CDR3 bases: TGTGCCAGCAGCAAAAGGGTCTTCGTAGCGCGATTTGGACAAGAGACCCAGTACTTC. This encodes CASSKRVFVARFGQETQYF.

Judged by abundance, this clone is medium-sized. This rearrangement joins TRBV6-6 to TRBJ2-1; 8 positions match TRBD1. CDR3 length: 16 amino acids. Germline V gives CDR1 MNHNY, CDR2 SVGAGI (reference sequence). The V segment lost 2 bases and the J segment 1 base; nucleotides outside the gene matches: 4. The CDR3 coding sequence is TGTGCCAGCAGTTACCACGACAGGGGTTCCTACAATGAGCAGTTCTTC. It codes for CASSYHDRGSYNEQFF.

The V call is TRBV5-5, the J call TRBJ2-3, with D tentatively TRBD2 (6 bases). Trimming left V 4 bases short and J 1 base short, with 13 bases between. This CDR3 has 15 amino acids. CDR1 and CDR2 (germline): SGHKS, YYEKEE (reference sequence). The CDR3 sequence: CASSAGSWGTDTQYF. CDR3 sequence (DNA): TGTGCCAGCAGCGCGGGGTCCTGGGGCACAGATACGCAGTATTTT.

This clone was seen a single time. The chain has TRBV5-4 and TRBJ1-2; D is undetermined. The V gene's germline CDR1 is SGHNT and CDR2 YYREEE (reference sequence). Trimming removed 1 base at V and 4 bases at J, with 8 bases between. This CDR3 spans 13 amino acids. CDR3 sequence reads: CASSLPPTYGYTF. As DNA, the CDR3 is TGTGCCAGCAGCTTGCCACCTACCTATGGCTACACCTTC.

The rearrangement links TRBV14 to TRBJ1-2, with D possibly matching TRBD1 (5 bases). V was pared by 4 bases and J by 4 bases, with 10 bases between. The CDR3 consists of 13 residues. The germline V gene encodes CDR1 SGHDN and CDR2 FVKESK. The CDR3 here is CASSPGTGYGYTF. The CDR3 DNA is TGTGCCAGCAGCCCGGGGACGGGCTATGGCTACACCTTC.

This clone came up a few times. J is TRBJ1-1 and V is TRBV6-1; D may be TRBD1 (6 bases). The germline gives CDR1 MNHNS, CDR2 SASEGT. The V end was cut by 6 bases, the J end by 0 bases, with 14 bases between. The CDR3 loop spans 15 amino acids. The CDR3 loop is CASSDFTGMNTEAFF. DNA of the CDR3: TGTGCCAGCAGCGACTTCACAGGGATGAACACTGAAGCTTTCTTT.

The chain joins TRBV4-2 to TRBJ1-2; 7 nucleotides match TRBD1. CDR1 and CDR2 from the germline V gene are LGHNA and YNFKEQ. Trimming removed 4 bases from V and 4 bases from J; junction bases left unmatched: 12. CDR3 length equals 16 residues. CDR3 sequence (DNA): TGTGCCAGCAGCCTTCGAAGGGGGCGGGATGGCTATGGCTACACCTTC. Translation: CASSLRRGRDGYGYTF.

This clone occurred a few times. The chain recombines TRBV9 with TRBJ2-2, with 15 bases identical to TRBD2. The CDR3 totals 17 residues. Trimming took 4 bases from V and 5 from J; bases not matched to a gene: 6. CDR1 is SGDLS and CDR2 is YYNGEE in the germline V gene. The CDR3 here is CASSRTSGGARTGELFF. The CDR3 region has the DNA TGTGCCAGCAGCCGGACTAGCGGGGGGGCGCGGACCGGGGAGCTGTTTTTT.

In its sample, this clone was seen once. The CDR3 DNA sequence: TGTGCCAGCAGTTTCTACAGCACGTCCGGCAATCAGCCCCAGCATTTT. The encoded protein is CASSFYSTSGNQPQHF. The chain uses TRBV27 and TRBJ1-5; D remains unclear. CDR1 and CDR2 (germline): MNHEY, SMNVEV (reference sequence). The V and J ends lost 3 bases and 2 bases respectively, with 14 bases between them. The CDR3 is 16 amino acids.

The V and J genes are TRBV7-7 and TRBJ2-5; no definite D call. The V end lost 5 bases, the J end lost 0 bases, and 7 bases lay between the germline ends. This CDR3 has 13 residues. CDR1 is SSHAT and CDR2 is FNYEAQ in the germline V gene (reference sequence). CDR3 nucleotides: TGTGCCAGCAGCCTTAATCACCAAGAGACCCAGTACTTC. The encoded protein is CASSLNHQETQYF.

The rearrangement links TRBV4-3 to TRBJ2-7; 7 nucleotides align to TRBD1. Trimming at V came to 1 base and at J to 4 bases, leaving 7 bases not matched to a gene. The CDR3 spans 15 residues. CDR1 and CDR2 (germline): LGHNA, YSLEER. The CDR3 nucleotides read TGCGCCAGCAGCCAAGTTCACAGGGGTTGGTACGAGCAGTACTTC. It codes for CASSQVHRGWYEQYF.

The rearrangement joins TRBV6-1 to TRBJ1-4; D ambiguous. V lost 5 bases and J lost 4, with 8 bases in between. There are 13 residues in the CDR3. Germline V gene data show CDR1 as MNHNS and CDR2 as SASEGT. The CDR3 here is CASSLGINEKLFF. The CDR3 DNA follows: TGTGCCAGCAGTCTGGGTATTAATGAAAAACTGTTTTTT.

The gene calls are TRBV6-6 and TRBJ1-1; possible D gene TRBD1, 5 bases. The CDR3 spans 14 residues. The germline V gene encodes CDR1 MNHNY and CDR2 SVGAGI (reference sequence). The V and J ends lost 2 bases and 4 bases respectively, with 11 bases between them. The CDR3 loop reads CASSYGGTGTEAFF. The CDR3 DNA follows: TGTGCCAGCAGTTACGGGGGGACGGGCACTGAAGCTTTCTTT.

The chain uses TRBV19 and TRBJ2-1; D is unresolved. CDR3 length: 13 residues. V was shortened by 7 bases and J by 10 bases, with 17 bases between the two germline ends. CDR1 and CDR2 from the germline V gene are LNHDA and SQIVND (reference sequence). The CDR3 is CASTDTNIPEQFF. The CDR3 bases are TGTGCCAGTACCGACACGAATATTCCGGAGCAGTTCTTC.

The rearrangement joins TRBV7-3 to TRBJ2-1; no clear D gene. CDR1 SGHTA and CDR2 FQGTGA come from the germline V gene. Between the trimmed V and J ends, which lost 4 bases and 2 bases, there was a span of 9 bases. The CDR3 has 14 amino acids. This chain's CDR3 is CASSSPAAYNEQFF. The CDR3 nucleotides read TGTGCCAGCAGCTCCCCCGCCGCCTACAATGAGCAGTTCTTC.

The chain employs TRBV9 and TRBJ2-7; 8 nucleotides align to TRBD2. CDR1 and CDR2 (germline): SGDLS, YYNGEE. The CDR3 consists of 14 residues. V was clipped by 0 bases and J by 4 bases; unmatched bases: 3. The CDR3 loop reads CASSVGLAPYEQYF. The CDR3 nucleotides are TGTGCCAGCAGCGTAGGACTAGCGCCTTACGAGCAGTACTTC.

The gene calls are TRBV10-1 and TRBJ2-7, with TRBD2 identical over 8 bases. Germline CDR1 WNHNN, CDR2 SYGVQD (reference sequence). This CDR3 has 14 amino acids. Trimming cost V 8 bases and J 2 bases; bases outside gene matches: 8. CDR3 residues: CASSRGGPPYEQYF. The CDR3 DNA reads TGCGCCAGCTCCCGCGGGGGGCCACCCTACGAGCAGTACTTC.

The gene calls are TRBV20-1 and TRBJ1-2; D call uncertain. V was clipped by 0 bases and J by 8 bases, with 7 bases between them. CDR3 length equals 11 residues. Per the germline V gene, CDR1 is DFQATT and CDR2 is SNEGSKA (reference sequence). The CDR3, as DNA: TGCAGTGCTAGAGAGGGAGGCGGCTACACCTTC. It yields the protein CSAREGGGYTF.

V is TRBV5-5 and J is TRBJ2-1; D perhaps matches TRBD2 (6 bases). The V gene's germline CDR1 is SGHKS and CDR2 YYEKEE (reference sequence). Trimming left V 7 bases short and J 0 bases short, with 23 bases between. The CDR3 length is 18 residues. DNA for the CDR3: TGTGCCAGCCGACTAGTTCAAGACATCTCCGGCTCCTACAATGAGCAGTTCTTC. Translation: CASRLVQDISGSYNEQFF.

The CDR3 coding sequence is TGTGCCAGTAGTGTGCGCCAGGAGCCAGCCAAAAACATTCAGTACTTC. Its translation: CASSVRQEPAKNIQYF. The J gene is TRBJ2-4, the V gene TRBV19; no clear D. The CDR3 sequence is 16 residues long. Trimming took 5 bases from V and 0 from J, leaving 14 bases between them. From germline, CDR1 is LNHDA and CDR2 SQIVND (reference sequence).